This T cell receptor beta chain was observed in a study of identical twins. Trimming removed 5 bases from V and 3 bases from J; junction bases left unmatched: 8. Germline V gives CDR1 KGHSH, CDR2 LQKENI. The CDR3 has 15 amino acids. cDNA carried unique molecular identifiers, and a universal primer site was added by template switching. TCRdb reprocessed the 5' RACE reads with MiXCR, giving one entry per CDR3 protein. The sample consists of about 200,000 distinct CDR3 sequences, around 6.5% of them appearing once. Healthy Caucasians were all of the donors. This same sample was also part of a study on T cells expressing NK-cell markers. That work adds: Obtained from sorted CD3+CD56+NKG2C+, CD3+CD56+NKG2C- and CD3+CD56-NKG2C+ T cells were the TCR beta repertoires. Restriction of the sorted population to alpha-beta TCR T cells was achieved in several experiments with an anti-gamma-delta TCR antibody.

Input material: CD8+ T cells sorted from blood. The rearrangement joins TRBV18 to TRBJ2-5, with 8 nucleotides matching TRBD1. The TCR originated in a young woman in good health. CDR3: CASSSKKTGEETQYF. The CDR3 nucleotides are TGTGCCAGCTCATCGAAGAAGACAGGGGAAGAGACCCAGTACTTC. Together with reference TRBV18 and TRBJ2-5, the CDR3 gives the full variable domain: NAGVMQNPRHLVRRRGQEARLRCSPMKGHSHVYWYRQLPEEGLKFMVYLQKENIIDESGMPKERFSAEFPKEGPSILRIQQVVRGDSAAYFCASSSKKTGEETQYFGPGTRLLVL.